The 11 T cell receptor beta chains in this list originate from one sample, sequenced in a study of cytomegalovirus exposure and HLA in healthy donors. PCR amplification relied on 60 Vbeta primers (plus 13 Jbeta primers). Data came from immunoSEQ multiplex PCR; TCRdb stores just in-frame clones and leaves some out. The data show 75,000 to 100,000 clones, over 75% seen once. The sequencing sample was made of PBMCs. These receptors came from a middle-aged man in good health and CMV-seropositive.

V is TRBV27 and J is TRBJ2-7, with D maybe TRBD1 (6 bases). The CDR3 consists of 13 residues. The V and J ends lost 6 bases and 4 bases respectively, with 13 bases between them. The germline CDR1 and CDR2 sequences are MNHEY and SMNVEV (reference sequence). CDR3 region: CASSPTGTYEQYF. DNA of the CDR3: TGTGCCAGCAGCCCAACCGGGACATACGAGCAGTACTTC.

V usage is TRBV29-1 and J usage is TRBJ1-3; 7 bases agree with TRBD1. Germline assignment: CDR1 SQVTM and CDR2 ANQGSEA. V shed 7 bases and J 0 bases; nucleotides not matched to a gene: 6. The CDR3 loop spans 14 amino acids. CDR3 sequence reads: CSAGDRDSGNTIYF. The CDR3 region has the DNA TGCAGCGCGGGGGACAGAGACTCTGGAAACACCATATATTTT.

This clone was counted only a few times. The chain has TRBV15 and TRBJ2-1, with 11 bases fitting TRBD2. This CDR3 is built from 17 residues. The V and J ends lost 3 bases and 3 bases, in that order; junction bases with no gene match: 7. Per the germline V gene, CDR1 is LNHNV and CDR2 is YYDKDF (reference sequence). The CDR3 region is CATSRPPGLADYNEQFF. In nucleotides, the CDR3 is TGTGCCACCAGCAGGCCCCCGGGACTAGCGGACTACAATGAGCAGTTCTTC.

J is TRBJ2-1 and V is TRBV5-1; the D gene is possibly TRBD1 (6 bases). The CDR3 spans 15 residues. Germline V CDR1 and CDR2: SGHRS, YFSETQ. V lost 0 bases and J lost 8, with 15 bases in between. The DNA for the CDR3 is TGCGCCAGCAGCTTGGCAGGGGCAGGCAACGATGAGCAGTTCTTC. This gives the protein CASSLAGAGNDEQFF.

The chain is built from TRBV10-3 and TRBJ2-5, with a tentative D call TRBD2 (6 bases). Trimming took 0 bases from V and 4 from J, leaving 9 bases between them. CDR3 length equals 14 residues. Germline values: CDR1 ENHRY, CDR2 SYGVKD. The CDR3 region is CAISESGGGETQYF. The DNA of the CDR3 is TGTGCCATCAGTGAGTCCGGGGGAGGAGAGACCCAGTACTTC.

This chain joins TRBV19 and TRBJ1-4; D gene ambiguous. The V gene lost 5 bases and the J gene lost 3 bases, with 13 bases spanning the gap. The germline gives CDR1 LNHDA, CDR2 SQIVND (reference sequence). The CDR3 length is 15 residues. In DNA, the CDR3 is TGTGCCAGTAGTCCCCGGGAGGGTCCTAATGAAAAACTGTTTTTT. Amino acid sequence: CASSPREGPNEKLFF.

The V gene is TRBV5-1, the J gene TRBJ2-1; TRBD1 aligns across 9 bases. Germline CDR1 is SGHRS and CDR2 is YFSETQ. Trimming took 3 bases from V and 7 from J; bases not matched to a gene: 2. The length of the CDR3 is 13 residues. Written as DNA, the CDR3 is TGCGCCAGCAGCTGGACAGGGGAAAATGAGCAGTTCTTC. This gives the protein CASSWTGENEQFF.

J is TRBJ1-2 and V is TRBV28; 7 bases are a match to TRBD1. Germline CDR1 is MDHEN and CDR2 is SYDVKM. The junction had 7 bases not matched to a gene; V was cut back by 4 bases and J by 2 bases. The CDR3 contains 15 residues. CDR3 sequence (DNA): TGTGCCAGCAGTTCCCGGGACAGCCAAAACTATGGCTACACCTTC. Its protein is CASSSRDSQNYGYTF.

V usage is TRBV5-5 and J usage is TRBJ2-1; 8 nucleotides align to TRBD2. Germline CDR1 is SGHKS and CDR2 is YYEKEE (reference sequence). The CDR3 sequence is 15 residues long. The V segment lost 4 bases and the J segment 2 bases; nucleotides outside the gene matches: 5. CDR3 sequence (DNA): TGTGCCAGCAGCGGGGGGCGGGGGGCCTACAATGAGCAGTTCTTC. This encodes CASSGGRGAYNEQFF.

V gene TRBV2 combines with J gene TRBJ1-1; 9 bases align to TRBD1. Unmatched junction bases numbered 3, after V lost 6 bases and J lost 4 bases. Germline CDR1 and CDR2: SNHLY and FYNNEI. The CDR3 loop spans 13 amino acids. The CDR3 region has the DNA TGTGCCAGCAGCGGGACAGGGCTCACTGAAGCTTTCTTT. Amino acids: CASSGTGLTEAFF.

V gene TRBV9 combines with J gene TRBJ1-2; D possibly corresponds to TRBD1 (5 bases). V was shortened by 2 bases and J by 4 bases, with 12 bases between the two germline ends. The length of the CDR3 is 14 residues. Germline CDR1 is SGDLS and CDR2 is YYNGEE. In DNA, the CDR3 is TGTGCCAGCAGCGTTGACAGCCTCCCCTATGGCTACACCTTC. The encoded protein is CASSVDSLPYGYTF.